This TCR beta chain was observed in a study of T cells in localized non-small cell lung cancer. The assay was immunoSEQ multiplex PCR, and TCRdb's table has in-frame clones only and misses some. The table lists about 40,000 clones, 81% of them singletons, with 7.3% in the top ten. The sample holds one count of this clone. Its antigen is not known. The CDR3 extends over 11 amino acids. Germline loops: CDR1 SGHTA, CDR2 FQGNSA. V was pared by 5 bases and J by 2 bases, with 2 bases between. Study results and caveats: Patients showing higher blood T cell density tended to see longer overall survival. Sequence data derive from only one tumor region, so heterogeneity remains possible. Uninvolved nearby lung showed the greatest T cell clonality, exceeding that found in tumor. Adjacent lung held a median roughly 50 of the top 100 tumor clones.

The material sequenced was peripheral blood mononuclear cells, taken before any cancer treatment. The chain combines TRBV7-2 with TRBJ2-3; D gene ambiguous. The receptor's source is a male donor at least 60 years old with stage II lung adenocarcinoma. The CDR3 DNA is TGTGCCAGCAGCCACACAGATACGCAGTATTTT. Amino acid sequence: CASSHTDTQYF.